A selection of T cell receptor beta chains follows, all from one sample in a study of OX40 agonist ivuxolimab in advanced cancers. This table comes from immunoSEQ multiplex PCR, and its TCRdb copy is limited to in-frame clones, with some not included. The sample yields about 66,000 clones, around 89% seen once. Sequences were derived from CD4+ or CD8+ T cells sorted from blood, sampled in a trial of the OX40 agonist ivuxolimab. These TCRs come from an adult with an advanced solid tumor such as melanoma, head and neck, liver or kidney cancer. CDR3s include the opening cysteine and the closing phenylalanine or tryptophan. Each record gives: clone size, V gene, J gene, D gene, CDR3 DNA, CDR3 protein. A D gene is named only where the DNA matches it firmly. Only some rows state a clone size, as once, few, many or a class for expanded clones.

abundance: NA; v_gene: TRBV28; j_gene: TRBJ2-1; d_gene: NA; CDR3nt: TGTGCCAGCAGTTTAACCCCCGGGGCTGGAGGCTCCTACAATGAGCAGTTCTTC; CDR3aa: CASSLTPGAGGSYNEQFF
abundance: NA; v_gene: TRBV7-9; j_gene: TRBJ2-2; d_gene: TRBD1; CDR3nt: TGTGCCGTTCGGACAGACAGGGTAAACGGGGAGCTGTTTTTT; CDR3aa: CAVRTDRVNGELFF
abundance: NA; v_gene: TRBV7-4; j_gene: TRBJ2-3; d_gene: TRBD2; CDR3nt: TGTGCCAGCAGCGATGATGGGAGGGGTGTAGATACGCAGTATTTT; CDR3aa: CASSDDGRGVDTQYF
abundance: once; v_gene: TRBV13; j_gene: TRBJ2-7; d_gene: NA; CDR3nt: TGTGCCAGCAGCTTAGTGGCACGGGGCAGCGAGCAGTACTTC; CDR3aa: CASSLVARGSEQYF
abundance: NA; v_gene: TRBV11-2; j_gene: TRBJ2-1; d_gene: TRBD1; CDR3nt: TGTGCCAGCAGCTTAAAGACAGGGCTTACCTACAATGAGCAGTTCTTC; CDR3aa: CASSLKTGLTYNEQFF
abundance: NA; v_gene: TRBV19; j_gene: TRBJ1-2; d_gene: NA; CDR3nt: TGTGCCAGTAGTATAGACAGGGTATCGCCGTATGGCTACACCTTC; CDR3aa: CASSIDRVSPYGYTF
abundance: NA; v_gene: TRBV20-1; j_gene: TRBJ1-2; d_gene: NA; CDR3nt: TGCAGTGCTAGTGTGGACTATGGCTACACCTTC; CDR3aa: CSASVDYGYTF
abundance: NA; v_gene: TRBV2; j_gene: TRBJ2-7; d_gene: TRBD2; CDR3nt: TGTGCCAGCAGTGAAACGTCCCTAGCGGGAGGGCCGGGCGAGCAGTACTTC; CDR3aa: CASSETSLAGGPGEQYF
abundance: NA; v_gene: TRBV6-1; j_gene: TRBJ2-7; d_gene: TRBD2; CDR3nt: TGTGCCAGCAGTGCCACCCTAGCGGGGGTTTACGAGCAGTACTTC; CDR3aa: CASSATLAGVYEQYF
abundance: NA; v_gene: TRBV6-6; j_gene: TRBJ1-5; d_gene: NA; CDR3nt: TGTGCCAGCAGTTACTCGAACGGGGGATCGAGTCAGCCCCAGCATTTT; CDR3aa: CASSYSNGGSSQPQHF
abundance: NA; v_gene: TRBV5-6; j_gene: TRBJ2-3; d_gene: TRBD2; CDR3nt: TGTGCCAGCAGCTCCAGTCCCGGGACTAAGGCCCATACGCAGTATTTT; CDR3aa: CASSSSPGTKAHTQYF
abundance: NA; v_gene: TRBV5-1; j_gene: TRBJ2-2; d_gene: NA; CDR3nt: TGCGCCAGCAGCTGGACACCCCTCGGGGAGCTGTTTTTT; CDR3aa: CASSWTPLGELFF
abundance: NA; v_gene: TRBV7-2; j_gene: TRBJ2-7; d_gene: NA; CDR3nt: TGTGCCAGCAGCTGGACGGGGAGCGAGCAGTACTTC; CDR3aa: CASSWTGSEQYF
abundance: NA; v_gene: TRBV5-1; j_gene: TRBJ2-3; d_gene: TRBD2; CDR3nt: TGCGCCAGCAGCTTGGCCAGGCTAGCGGGAGCAGATACGCAGTATTTT; CDR3aa: CASSLARLAGADTQYF